The 15 T cell receptor beta chains in this list originate from one sample, sequenced in a study of CXCR3-negative and CXCR3-positive naive CD8 T cells. UMI-labeled 5' RACE TRB cDNA libraries were prepared from the cells. After re-calling the 5' RACE reads, TCRdb lists one entry per CDR3 protein, DNA absent. This specimen shows 40,000 to 45,000 distinct CDR3 sequences; the ten leading clones hold roughly 15%. Sample: memory CD8+ T cells from blood. The source is a human donor in good health. Some clones in this sample may be carry-over from other donors' samples.

V is TRBV19 and J is TRBJ1-1. Germline CDR1 and CDR2: LNHDA and SQIVND (reference sequence). CDR3 length: 13 residues. This chain's CDR3 is CASSMRPYTEAFF. Full variable domain (rest looked up from reference TRBV19 and TRBJ1-1): DGGITQSPKYLFRKEGQNVTLSCEQNLNHDAMYWYRQDPGQGLRLIYYSQIVNDFQKGDIAEGYSVSREKKESFPLTVTSAQKNPTAFYLCASSMRPYTEAFFGQGTRLTVV.

The chain is built from TRBV28 and TRBJ2-7; checking the TCRdb D call of TRBD1 is not possible without DNA. Germline assignment: CDR1 MDHEN and CDR2 SYDVKM. This CDR3 is built from 15 residues. CDR3 in amino acids: CASSLPGQGAYEQYF.

The chain combines TRBV6-1 with TRBJ2-3; TCRdb reports TRBD2, a call that lacks DNA to check it against. The CDR3 loop spans 14 amino acids. Germline CDR1 is MNHNS and CDR2 is SASEGT. The CDR3 is CASSPGGPEDTQYF.

The rearrangement joins TRBV7-3 to TRBJ1-2; the D call of TRBD1 rests on TCRdb alone, since no DNA is present to check it. Germline V gives CDR1 SGHTA, CDR2 FQGTGA. The CDR3 covers 16 residues. CDR3: CASSSTGTGGGYGYTF.

The rearrangement uses TRBV7-2 and TRBJ2-3; without DNA, the TCRdb call of TRBD2 cannot be checked. CDR1 is SGHTA and CDR2 is FQGNSA in the germline V gene. The CDR3 length is 15 residues. The CDR3 sequence is CASSLASTSLDTQYF. Filled out from reference TRBV7-2 and TRBJ2-3, the complete variable domain reads GAGVSQSPSNKVTEKGKDVELRCDPISGHTALYWYRQSLGQGLEFLIYFQGNSAPDKSGLPSDRFSAERTGGSVSTLTIQRTQQEDSAVYLCASSLASTSLDTQYFGPGTRLTVL.

Measured by frequency, this clonotype is medium-sized. The V call is TRBV6-2 or TRBV6-3, the J call TRBJ2-7. The CDR3 runs 14 residues. Germline V CDR1 and CDR2: MNHEY, SVGEGT. The CDR3 protein is CASSYSLGSYEQYF.

CDR3 amino acids: CSALPGFRDMNTEAFF. This chain connects TRBV20-1 to TRBJ1-1; TCRdb's assignment of TRBD1 cannot be checked, as there is no DNA. The CDR3 is 16 amino acids. CDR1 is DFQATT and CDR2 is SNEGSKA in the germline V gene (reference sequence).

The chain combines TRBV5-1 with TRBJ2-1; the TCRdb call, TRBD2, lacks DNA for checking. The CDR3 is 15 residues long. Germline V lookup: CDR1 SGHRS, CDR2 YFSETQ. The CDR3 reads CASSLWGEHNNEQFF.

This chain joins TRBV29-1 and TRBJ1-1; the D gene TCRdb calls, TRBD1, cannot be checked with no DNA. The CDR3 is 14 residues long. Germline V lookup: CDR1 SQVTM, CDR2 ANQGSEA. The CDR3 sequence: CSVGPGTENTEAFF.

V gene TRBV29-1 combines with J gene TRBJ2-7; TCRdb designates TRBD1, a call that cannot be tested without DNA. The germline V gene has CDR1 SQVTM and CDR2 ANQGSEA. The CDR3 is made up of 16 amino acids. The CDR3 loop reads CSVLFPGTGALYEQYF.

The chain recombines TRBV6-2 or TRBV6-3 with TRBJ2-2; the D call of TRBD2 rests on TCRdb alone, since no DNA is present to check it. Germline CDR1 and CDR2: MNHEY and SVGEGT. This CDR3 has 17 residues. The CDR3 spells CASSYGLNTLGTGELFF.

The chain links TRBV28 to TRBJ1-2; TCRdb names TRBD1, which stays unverified in the absence of DNA. Germline lookup yields CDR1 MDHEN and CDR2 SYDVKM. This CDR3 has 18 amino acids. This CDR3 is CASSSSPLGAGHDYGYTF.

The gene calls are TRBV29-1 and TRBJ1-3. CDR1 is SQVTM and CDR2 is ANQGSEA in the germline V gene. This CDR3 spans 11 amino acids. The CDR3 protein is CADLQGNTIYF.

The rearrangement links TRBV6-5 to TRBJ2-1; the TCRdb D gene call, TRBD2, has no DNA to confirm it. CDR3 size: 16 residues. CDR1 and CDR2 (germline): MNHEY, SVGAGI. CDR3 residues: CASSLTSGGDYNEQFF.

The V gene is TRBV28, the J gene TRBJ2-7; TCRdb designates TRBD1, a call that cannot be tested without DNA. Germline V lookup: CDR1 MDHEN, CDR2 SYDVKM. This CDR3 region has 14 residues. The CDR3 spells CASESRSGAYEQYF.